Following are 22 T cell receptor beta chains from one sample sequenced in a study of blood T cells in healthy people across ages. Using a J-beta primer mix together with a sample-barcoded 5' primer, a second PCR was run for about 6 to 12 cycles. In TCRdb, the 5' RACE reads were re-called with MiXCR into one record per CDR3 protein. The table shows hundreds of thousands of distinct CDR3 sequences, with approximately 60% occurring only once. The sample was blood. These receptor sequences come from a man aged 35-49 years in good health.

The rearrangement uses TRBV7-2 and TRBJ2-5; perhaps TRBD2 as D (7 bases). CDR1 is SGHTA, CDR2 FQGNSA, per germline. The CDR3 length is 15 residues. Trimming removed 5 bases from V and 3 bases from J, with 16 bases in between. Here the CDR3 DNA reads TGTGCCAGCAGCACCAAGGGGGGGGGGGAAGAGACCCAGTACTTC. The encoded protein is CASSTKGGGEETQYF.

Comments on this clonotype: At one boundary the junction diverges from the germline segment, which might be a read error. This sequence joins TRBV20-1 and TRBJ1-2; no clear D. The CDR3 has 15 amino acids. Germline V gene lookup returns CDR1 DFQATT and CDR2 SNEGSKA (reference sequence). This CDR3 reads CSTRDNRASGYGYTF. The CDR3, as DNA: TGCAGTACTAGAGATAATAGGGCGTCGGGATATGGCTACACCTTC.

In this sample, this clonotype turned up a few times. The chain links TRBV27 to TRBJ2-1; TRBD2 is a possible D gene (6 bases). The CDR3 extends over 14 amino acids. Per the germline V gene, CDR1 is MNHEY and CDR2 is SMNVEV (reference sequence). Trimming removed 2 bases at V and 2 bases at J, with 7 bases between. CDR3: CASSLGEAYNEQFF. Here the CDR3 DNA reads TGTGCCAGCAGTTTAGGGGAGGCCTACAATGAGCAGTTCTTC.

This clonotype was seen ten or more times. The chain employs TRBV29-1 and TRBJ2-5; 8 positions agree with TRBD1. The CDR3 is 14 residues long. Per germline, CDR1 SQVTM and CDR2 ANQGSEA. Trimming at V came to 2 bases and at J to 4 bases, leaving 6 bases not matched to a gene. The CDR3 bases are TGCAGCGTTGAAAGGGGACAGGTTGGAGAGACCCAGTACTTC. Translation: CSVERGQVGETQYF.

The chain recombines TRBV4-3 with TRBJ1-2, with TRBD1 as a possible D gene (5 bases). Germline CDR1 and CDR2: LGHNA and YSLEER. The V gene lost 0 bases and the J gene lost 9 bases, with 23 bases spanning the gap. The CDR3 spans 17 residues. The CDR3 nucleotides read TGCGCCAGCAGCCAAGATAGTTTCCGCGTTGAGGGGAATCGCTACACCTTC. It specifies CASSQDSFRVEGNRYTF.

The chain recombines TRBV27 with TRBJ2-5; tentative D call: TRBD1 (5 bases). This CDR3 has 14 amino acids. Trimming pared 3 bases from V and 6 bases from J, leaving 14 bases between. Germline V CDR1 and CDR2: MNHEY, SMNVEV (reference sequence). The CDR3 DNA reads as TGTGCCAGCAGTTTGTCTGCAGGGCTGAAGACCCAGTACTTC. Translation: CASSLSAGLKTQYF.

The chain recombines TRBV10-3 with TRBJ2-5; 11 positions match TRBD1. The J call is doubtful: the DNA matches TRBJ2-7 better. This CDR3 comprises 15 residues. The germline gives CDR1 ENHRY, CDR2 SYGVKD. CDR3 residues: CAISDPRDRGDEQYF. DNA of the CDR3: TGTGCCATCAGTGACCCAAGGGACAGGGGGGACGAGCAGTACTTC.

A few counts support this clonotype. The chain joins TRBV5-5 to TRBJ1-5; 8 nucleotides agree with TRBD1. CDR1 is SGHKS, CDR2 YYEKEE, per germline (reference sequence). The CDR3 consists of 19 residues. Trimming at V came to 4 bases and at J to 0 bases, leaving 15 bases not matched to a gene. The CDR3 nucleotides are TGTGCCAGCAGCCTAACAGATGTGGACAGGGCAAGTAGCAATCAGCCCCAGCATTTT. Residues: CASSLTDVDRASSNQPQHF.

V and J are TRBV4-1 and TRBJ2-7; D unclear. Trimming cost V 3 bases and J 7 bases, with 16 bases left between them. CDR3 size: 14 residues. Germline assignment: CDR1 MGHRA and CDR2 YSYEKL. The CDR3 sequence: CASSQFGQVLEQYF. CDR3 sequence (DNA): TGCGCCAGCAGCCAGTTTGGTCAAGTATTAGAGCAGTACTTC.

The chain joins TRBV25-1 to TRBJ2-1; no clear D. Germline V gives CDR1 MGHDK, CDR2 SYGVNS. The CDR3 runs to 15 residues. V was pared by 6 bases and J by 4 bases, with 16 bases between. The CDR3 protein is CASREIGPMYNEQFF. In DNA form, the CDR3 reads TGTGCCAGCAGAGAAATAGGGCCGATGTACAATGAGCAGTTCTTC.

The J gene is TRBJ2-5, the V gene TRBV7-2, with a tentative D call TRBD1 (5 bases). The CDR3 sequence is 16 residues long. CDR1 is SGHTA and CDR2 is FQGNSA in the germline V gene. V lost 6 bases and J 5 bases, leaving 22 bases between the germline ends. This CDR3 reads CASSSQTATLGETQYF. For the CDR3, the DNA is TGTGCCAGCAGTTCTCAGACAGCTACCCTAGGCGAGACCCAGTACTTC.

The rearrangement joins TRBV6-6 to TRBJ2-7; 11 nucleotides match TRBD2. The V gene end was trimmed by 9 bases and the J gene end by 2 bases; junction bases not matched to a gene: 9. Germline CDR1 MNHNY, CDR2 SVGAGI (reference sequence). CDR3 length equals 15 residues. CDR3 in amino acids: CASERGLADPYEQYF. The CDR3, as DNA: TGTGCCAGTGAGAGGGGACTAGCGGATCCCTACGAGCAGTACTTC.

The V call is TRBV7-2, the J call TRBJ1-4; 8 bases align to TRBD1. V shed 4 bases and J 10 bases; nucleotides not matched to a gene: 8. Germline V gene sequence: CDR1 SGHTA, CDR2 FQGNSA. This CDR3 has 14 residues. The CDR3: CASSSGQDSRKLFF. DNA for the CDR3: TGTGCCAGCAGCTCGGGACAGGACTCACGAAAACTGTTTTTT.

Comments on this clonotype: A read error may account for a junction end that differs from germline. Here the CDR3 DNA reads TGCGCCAGCAGCTTTCAGGGGGCAAGGAATGAGCAGTTCTTC. It codes for CASSFQGARNEQFF. The chain is built from TRBV14 and TRBJ2-1; 8 nucleotides agree with TRBD1. The CDR3 runs 14 residues. Germline V gives CDR1 SGHDN, CDR2 FVKESK. Together with reference TRBV14 and TRBJ2-1, the CDR3 gives the full variable domain: EAGVTQFPSHSVIEKGQTVTLRCDPISGHDNLYWYRRVMGKEIKFLLHFVKESKQDESGMPNNRFLAERTGGTYSTLKVQPAELEDSGVYFCASSFQGARNEQFFGPGTRLTVL.

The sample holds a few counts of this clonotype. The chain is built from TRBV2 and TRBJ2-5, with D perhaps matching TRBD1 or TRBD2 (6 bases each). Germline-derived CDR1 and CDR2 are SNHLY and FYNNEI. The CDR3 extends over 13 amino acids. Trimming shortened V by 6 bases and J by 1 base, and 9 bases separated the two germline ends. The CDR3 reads CASRGGGQETQYF. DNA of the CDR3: TGTGCCAGCAGAGGAGGGGGCCAAGAGACCCAGTACTTC.

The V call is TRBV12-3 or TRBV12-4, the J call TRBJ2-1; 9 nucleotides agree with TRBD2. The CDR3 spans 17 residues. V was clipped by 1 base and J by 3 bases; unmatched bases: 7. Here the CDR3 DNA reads TGTGCCAGCAGTTTAGTGTCTAGCGGGAACTACTACAATGAGCAGTTCTTC. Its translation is CASSLVSSGNYYNEQFF.

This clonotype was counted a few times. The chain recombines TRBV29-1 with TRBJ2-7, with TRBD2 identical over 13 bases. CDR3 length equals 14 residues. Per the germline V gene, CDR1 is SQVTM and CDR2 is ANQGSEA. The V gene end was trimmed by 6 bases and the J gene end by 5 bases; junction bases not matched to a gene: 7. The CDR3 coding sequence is TGCAGCGTCGTAACTAGCGGGAGGGCCGACGAGCAGTACTTC. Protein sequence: CSVVTSGRADEQYF.

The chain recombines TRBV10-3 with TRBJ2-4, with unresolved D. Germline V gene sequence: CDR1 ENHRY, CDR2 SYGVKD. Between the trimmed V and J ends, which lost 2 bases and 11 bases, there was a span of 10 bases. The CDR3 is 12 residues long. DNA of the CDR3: TGTGCCATCAGTGAGCAAGGGATCCTTCAGTACTTC. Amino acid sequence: CAISEQGILQYF.

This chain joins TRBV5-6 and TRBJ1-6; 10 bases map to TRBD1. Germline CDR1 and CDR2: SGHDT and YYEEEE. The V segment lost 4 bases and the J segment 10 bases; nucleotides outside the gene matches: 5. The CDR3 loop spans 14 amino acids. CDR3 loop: CASSLRDRGSPLHF. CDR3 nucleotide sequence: TGTGCCAGCAGCCTGAGGGACAGGGGATCACCCCTCCACTTT.

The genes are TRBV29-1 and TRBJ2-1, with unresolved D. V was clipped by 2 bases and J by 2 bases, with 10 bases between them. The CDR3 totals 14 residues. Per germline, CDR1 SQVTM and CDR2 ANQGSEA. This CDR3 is CSVELRTAYNEQFF. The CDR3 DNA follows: TGCAGCGTTGAATTGCGGACCGCCTACAATGAGCAGTTCTTC.

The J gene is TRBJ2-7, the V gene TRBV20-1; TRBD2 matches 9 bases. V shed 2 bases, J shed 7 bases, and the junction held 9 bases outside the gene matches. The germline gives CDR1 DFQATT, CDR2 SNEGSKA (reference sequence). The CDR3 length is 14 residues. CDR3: CSARSSGIGNEQYF. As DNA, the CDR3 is TGCAGTGCTAGATCTAGCGGGATCGGCAATGAGCAGTACTTC.

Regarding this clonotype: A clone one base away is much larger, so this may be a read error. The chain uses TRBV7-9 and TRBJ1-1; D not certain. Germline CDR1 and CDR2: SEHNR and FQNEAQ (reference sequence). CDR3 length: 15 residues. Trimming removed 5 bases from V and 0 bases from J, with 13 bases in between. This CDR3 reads CASSPTAGVNTEAFF. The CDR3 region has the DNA TGTGCCAGCAGCCCAACGGCAGGCGTGAACACTGAAGCTTTCTTT.